This T cell receptor beta chain is drawn from a study of cytomegalovirus exposure and HLA in healthy donors (dated by TCRdb to 2017 to 2019). Study-wide context: According to an earlier analysis of a few hundred of the donors, 200 million or so T cells yielded some 120 million unique TCR beta sequences and about 300 Gb of sequence data. On average, around 230,000 unique TCR beta nucleotide sequences were sequenced per donor among a few hundred genotyped donors of the cohort, with 15% to 20% of those sequences being non-productive. Donor age, sex, ethnicity and CMV serostatus were collected together with the repertoire data. Rather than using new phenotypic data, the later analysis identified candidate immune exposures from TCR beta sequences and from how often those sequences occurred across donors. The aim of the study was to test whether cataloging public T cell receptors could identify signatures of past pathogen exposure. Four or five DR-DQ haplotypes were handled as single units for association and clustering because linkage in the cohort was strong. To predict cytomegalovirus infection status, the study brought together high-throughput TCR immunosequencing, statistical association of individual TCRs with disease status, and machine learning. The T cell repertoires of some 670 subjects were profiled by immunosequencing and related to cytomegalovirus serostatus. A later analysis re-examined previously published TCR beta repertoires from just over 650 donors and added high-resolution HLA genotyping to investigate patterns of TCR occurrence. A later genetic analysis took genome-wide SNP genotypes for about 65% of the roughly 670 donors and used that subset as a discovery cohort. Roughly 300 gigabases of sequencing data and approximately 92 million unique TCR sequences made up an early release that covered 500 to 650 HLA-typed donors. Along with the approximately 700-subject first cohort, a separate validation cohort of 120 different subjects was used. Both class I and class II loci were covered by HLA typing, at four-digit resolution. An earlier analysis of 587 of the donors used high-throughput TCR beta sequencing to judge whether each TCR beta V gene segment behaved as functional or pseudogenic. All discovery cohort repertoires had been generated on a single sequencing platform. Among the roughly 390 genotyped donors, about 83% belonged to the genetic ancestry cluster associated with self-reported Caucasian donors. The number of typed donors differed by locus: about 629-640 for A, B, C, DRB1 and DQB1; roughly 510 for DQA1; approximately 600 for DPA1; and around 490 for DPB1.

The cohort comprised some 700 healthy bone marrow donors. Cohort members were all nominally healthy when sampled, although unrecorded immune exposures were likely present. The donor was CMV seronegative and belonged to the group of approximately 320 seronegative cohort members. A peripheral blood sample was provided by each donor, and peripheral blood mononuclear cells were used for TCR beta sequencing. The Qiagen DNeasy Blood Extraction Kit was used to extract genomic DNA from the blood cell samples. Library creation used the immunoSEQ multiplex PCR assay. A mixture of 60 forward primers for TCR Vbeta segments and 13 reverse primers for TCR Jbeta segments was used in the multiplex PCR. The CDR3 region of rearranged TCR beta genes was amplified from genomic DNA with a multiplex PCR assay. Amplified TCR beta libraries were sequenced as 87-base-pair reads on the Illumina HiSeq System. The source study handled its data this way. Across the 670 or so repertoires, a later analysis counted approximately 75 million unique TCR beta chains, around 10 million of which were shared by at least two donors. To remove PCR and sequencing errors, raw reads were error-corrected and collapsed into unique sequences using a nearest-neighbor algorithm that merged closely related sequences. Alignment of CDR3 sequences to IMGT reference sequences was used to assign V, D and J gene segments. For a sequence to be retained, a match of at least six nucleotides to both a V gene segment and a J gene segment was required. Rearrangements were classified as productive when the CDR3 lacked stop codons and remained in frame with V and J, and all other rearrangements were classified as non-productive. CDR3 was defined by IMGT convention, running from the second conserved V-encoded cysteine to the conserved J-encoded phenylalanine. In an earlier analysis of 587 of the donors, sequences lacking an unambiguous match to a single V gene segment were excluded. An earlier analysis of a few hundred of the donors classified V segments as functional when productive rearrangements were above 56.7% and as segregating when the standard deviation between donors was above 5%. A statistical classification framework was developed to diagnose cytomegalovirus status using the catalog of TCR beta chain sequences. A later analysis assigned V and J genes by comparing TCR nucleotide sequences with IMGT/GENE-DB human TR gene sequences. The TCRdist pipeline was used in a later analysis to assign CDR3 sequences and most-parsimonious VDJ recombination scenarios. In a later analysis, each TCR beta chain was defined by its CDR3 amino acid sequence together with its V-gene family, and reads lacking a unique V-gene family were excluded. In a later analysis, approximately 590 highly shared, low-generation-probability nucleotide sequences were removed to address suspected cross-contamination and a sequencing artifact. For each public chain, a later analysis derived a clonal expansion index from normalized ranks of inferred template counts within each repertoire. Generation probabilities in a later analysis came from a VDJ recombination model fitted to out-of-frame rearrangements, and those results were checked against IGoR. Hypergeometric tests were used in a later analysis to score TCR-TCR, TCR-HLA and TCR-CMV co-occurrence, with a repertoire-size bias correction applied to the TCR pairs. In a later analysis, false discovery rates were estimated by permuting HLA or CMV assignments 20 times. In a later analysis, co-occurring TCRs were grouped with DBSCAN, and TCRdist sequence similarity was added when clustering was performed within HLA-allele-positive subsets. Repertoires with fewer than 30,000 or more than 120,000 public chains were left out of co-occurrence clustering, as were five repertoires with anomalous nucleotide sharing. This immuneACCESS table, as held by TCRdb, lists in-frame sequences with V and J called but not all clones. Of the missing ones, under half trace to an unresolved V gene in checked studies; the others have no known cause. Clone size and the V and J calls come from that table; the DNA yielded D and trimming. The sample yields 200,000 to 250,000 clones; roughly 89% were counted once. The ten largest clones take up roughly 1% of the sample.

The CDR3, cysteine through phenylalanine, is 14 amino acids long. Of the read, only the CDR3 DNA is kept; its 42 bases are in frame from base 1. Sequences SGDLS (CDR1) and YYNGEE (CDR2) are obtained from the germline V gene. The germline V end is reduced by 4 bases and the J end by 8 bases; junction bases left unmatched: 4. Summary of the overall study and its limitations: A later genetic analysis associated a missense DCLRE1C variant with V-gene and J-gene trimming of TCR beta chains, and an independent cohort replicated the association. The authors suggested that the approach could potentially be extended to other disease states and immunological phenotypes. Three of the identified cytomegalovirus-associated TCR beta chains were confirmed in vitro to be specific for cytomegalovirus antigens. When HLA alleles, especially DR and DQ, strongly co-occurred, TCR associations were difficult to assign to individual alleles. Roughly 15 rarely observed V segments, including chromosome 9 orphons, were excluded from the earlier analysis of about 500 of the donors because counts were too low. In a later analysis, the rate of TCR association differed among HLA loci, with DRB1 alleles having the most associated TCRs and HLA-C alleles having the fewest. A later genetic analysis reported fewer N-insertions in productive TCRs among donors in an Asian-associated ancestry cluster than the approximately 670-donor mean. Most TCR sequences were seen in very few donors, while some public TCRs were found in many individuals. At a false discovery rate of 0.05, a later analysis linked some 17,000 TCR beta sequences to specific HLA alleles. The presence/absence analyses assumed that sequencing depth was roughly uniform across donors, and that assumption may not be true. Because the 87-base-pair reads could not distinguish some IMGT-functional V segments, including TRBV6-2 and TRBV6-3, those segments were excluded. Correlated functional status among segregating V segments might reflect linkage disequilibrium, but an unknown experimental factor could not be ruled out. The only immune exposure information available for the cohort was CMV serostatus. The study gave a list of under 200 TCR beta chains associated with cytomegalovirus. In a later analysis, several top co-occurrence clusters were reported to appear linked to parvovirus B19, influenza, CMV and Epstein-Barr virus. A group of highly shared sequence variants was considered likely to be a technical artifact of the sequencing pipeline. A further reported finding was that TCR beta sequences accurately predicted the HLA-A and HLA-B alleles for most subjects in the first cohort. An earlier analysis of around 540 of the donors showed that most TCR beta V segments appeared in productive rearrangements either about 87% or about 30% of the time, which broadly matched IMGT annotations. Because HLA typing was unavailable for some donors at each locus, only the typed subset was used in association tests. Cytomegalovirus status was reported to be diagnosed by the classifier with high specificity and sensitivity in both the original and validation cohorts. In a later analysis, HLA-associated TCR beta chains were found to be more clonally expanded and to have lower generation probabilities than equally common non-associated chains. In this cohort, only TCR beta chains were sequenced, and detectable features were limited by the absence of alpha or paired-chain data. Most CMV-associated TCR beta chains appeared to be HLA-restricted in a later analysis, and the HLA associations seemed to be driven largely by CMV exposure.

Notes on this clone: The antigen it binds to is not known. No base quality information exists; no much larger clone differs at one position.

Rearrangement joined TRBV9 to TRBJ2-3; 13 bases in the middle match TRBD2. Sequenced sample: PBMCs. This clonotype was sampled from a woman aged 18-29 years in good health and CMV-seronegative. The nucleotide sequence reads TGTGCCAGCAGCCCTCGACTAGCGGGGGGTACGCAGTATTTT. This codes for CASSPRLAGGTQYF.